One TCR beta chain is described in this entry. Its cognate antigen is unknown. V was pared by 0 bases and J by 0 bases, with 12 bases between. Germline loops: CDR1 MNHEY, CDR2 SVGEGT. The CDR3 runs 17 residues. Next came a second PCR, run for about 6 to 11 cycles, which used a sample-barcoded 5' primer along with a J-beta primer mix. TCRdb itself ran the 5' RACE reads through MiXCR, one entry per CDR3 protein. The sample lists 1.5 million to 2 million distinct CDR3 sequences; about 31% were seen once. This sample is drawn from a study of blood T cells in healthy people across ages. General study findings and limits: Unsorted PBMCs prevented conclusive naive versus antigen-experienced comparison.

This receptor was taken from a woman aged 30 to 39 in good health. Sequenced: blood. This chain joins TRBV6-2 or TRBV6-3 and TRBJ2-4, with D perhaps TRBD1 (5 bases). The DNA for the CDR3 is TGTGCCAGCAGTTACTCTTCGACAGCGCTAGCCAAAAACATTCAGTACTTC. Amino acids: CASSYSSTALAKNIQYF.